One T cell receptor (beta chain) is described in this entry. This specimen belongs to a study of blood T cell repertoires in COVID-19. The repertoire was sequenced with immunoSEQ multiplex PCR; TCRdb's copy has only in-frame clones and lacks some. The data show 350,000 to 450,000 clones, with 75% to 90% seen just once and 7% to 7.5% held by the top ten. The CDR3 has 15 amino acids. Germline lookup yields CDR1 MNHNY and CDR2 SVGAGI (reference sequence). V lost 8 bases and J lost 4, with 18 bases in between. This rearrangement joins TRBV6-6 to TRBJ1-5; D uncertain. Sequencing was performed on peripheral blood. The sequence was collected from a woman aged 60-75 years with COVID-19, enrolled during active disease. The CDR3 loop is CASDKIWTGNQPQHF. In nucleotides, the CDR3 is TGTGCCAGCGACAAAATTTGGACGGGGAATCAGCCCCAGCATTTT.